The 24 T cell receptor beta chains given below trace back to one sample, sequenced in a study of T cells in Graves' hyperthyroidism and ophthalmopathy. Using RNA transcripts as the source, TCR beta CDR3 regions were amplified. Researchers ran a first-round RT-PCR on the TCR CDR3 using the HTBI primer set. TCRdb independently ran MiXCR on the multiplex PCR reads; one entry per CDR3 protein. The profile covers around 570,000 distinct CDR3 sequences, with 20% appearing a single time and over 45% taken by the ten largest. What was sequenced was blood. These TCRs come from a man in his forties with Graves' ophthalmopathy.

This clonotype was counted many times. The chain combines TRBV2 with TRBJ2-1; 9 nucleotides agree with TRBD2. The CDR3 runs to 16 residues. The germline gives CDR1 SNHLY, CDR2 FYNNEI. With V trimmed by 2 bases and J by 1 base, 3 bases remained unmatched. Written as DNA, the CDR3 is TGTGCCAGCAGTGAATCTGCGGGAGGGTCCTACAATGAGCAGTTCTTC. Its protein is CASSESAGGSYNEQFF.

This clonotype occurred many times. V and J are TRBV12-3 or TRBV12-4 and TRBJ2-2; unclear D gene. This CDR3 is 11 amino acids long. V dropped 9 bases and J dropped 4 bases, with 6 bases sitting between them. CDR3 region: CASTLTGELFF. The CDR3 DNA is TGTGCCAGTACCCTCACCGGGGAGCTGTTTTTT.

This clonotype was detected only a few times. The chain couples TRBV15 to TRBJ1-6, with D perhaps matching TRBD1 (6 bases). The germline CDR1 and CDR2 sequences are LNHNV and YYDKDF (reference sequence). This CDR3 is built from 15 residues. Trimming removed 3 bases at V and 8 bases at J, with 14 bases between. CDR3 protein: CATSRGRDTDSPLHF. The CDR3, as DNA: TGTGCCACCAGCAGGGGCCGGGACACCGATTCACCCCTCCACTTT.

V is TRBV7-8 and J is TRBJ2-1, with 10 bases aligning to TRBD2. Trimming took 5 bases from V and 2 from J; bases not matched to a gene: 12. CDR3 length: 18 residues. Germline V lookup: CDR1 SGHVS, CDR2 FQNEAQ. The CDR3 nucleotides read TGTGCCAGCAGCCCACTCACTAGCGGGGCCCCGACCTACAATGAGCAGTTCTTC. It specifies CASSPLTSGAPTYNEQFF.

At least ten counts were recorded for this clonotype. The chain uses TRBV11-2 and TRBJ2-2, with TRBD2 matching over 7 bases. The germline CDR1 and CDR2 sequences are SGHAT and FQNNGV. This CDR3 is 15 amino acids long. The J segment lost 4 bases and the V segment lost 4 bases, leaving 6 bases of the junction unmatched. CDR3 bases: TGTGCCAGCAGCTACGGACTAGTCGGCACCGGGGAGCTGTTTTTT. Protein: CASSYGLVGTGELFF.

This chain connects TRBV7-9 to TRBJ2-7; D is perhaps TRBD2 (6 bases). Trimming stripped 5 bases from V and 0 bases from J, with 17 bases between. This CDR3 contains 16 residues. CDR1 SEHNR and CDR2 FQNEAQ come from the germline V gene (reference sequence). The DNA of the CDR3 is TGTGCCAGCAGCCCCCCAGTGGGCGGGGTCTCCTACGAGCAGTACTTC. Translating gives CASSPPVGGVSYEQYF.

This clonotype came up many times. The chain links TRBV28 to TRBJ2-1; TRBD2 matches at 12 bases. Looked up from germline, CDR1 is MDHEN and CDR2 is SYDVKM. The CDR3 totals 13 residues. The junction had 4 bases not matched to a gene; V was cut back by 7 bases and J by 9 bases. The chain's CDR3 is CASKTSGRIEQFF. DNA for the CDR3: TGTGCCAGCAAGACTAGCGGGAGAATTGAGCAGTTCTTC.

The chain employs TRBV4-2 and TRBJ1-4; no clear D. This CDR3 has 16 residues. Germline values: CDR1 LGHNA, CDR2 YNFKEQ. V gave up 0 bases and J gave up 0 bases, with 8 bases separating them. CDR3 coding DNA: TGTGCCAGCAGCCAAGAAGGAAGCGCAACTAATGAAAAACTGTTTTTT. Protein: CASSQEGSATNEKLFF.

This clonotype has a handful of counts. This chain uses TRBV5-1 with TRBJ1-2; 8 bases are a match to TRBD1. CDR1 is SGHRS and CDR2 is YFSETQ in the germline V gene. The V gene end was trimmed by 0 bases and the J gene end by 6 bases; junction bases not matched to a gene: 7. The CDR3 spans 15 residues. The CDR3, as DNA: TGCGCCAGCAGCTTGGGATCAGGGGGCCATGATGGCTACACCTTC. It encodes CASSLGSGGHDGYTF.

This clonotype has at least ten counts. Germline and junction disagree at one end, which may indicate a read error. V usage is TRBV5-1 and J usage is TRBJ2-7, with 11 positions matching TRBD1. The germline CDR1 and CDR2 sequences are SGHRS and YFSETQ. The CDR3 has 14 amino acids. The CDR3 is CASSTGTGGYEQYF. The DNA for the CDR3 is TGTGCCAGCAGCACAGGGACAGGGGGCTACGAGCAGTACTTC.

This clonotype was detected many times. The V gene is TRBV2, the J gene TRBJ2-5; 7 bases line up with TRBD2. The CDR3 covers 15 residues. The germline V gene encodes CDR1 SNHLY and CDR2 FYNNEI. V lost 1 base to trimming and J lost 5 bases; unmatched junction nucleotides: 7. DNA for the CDR3: TGTGCCAGCAGTGAAGAGCGGGGTTCGGGGGAGACCCAGTACTTC. Its translation: CASSEERGSGETQYF.

This clonotype was counted a few times. This rearrangement joins TRBV6-1 to TRBJ1-6; 8 bases map to TRBD1. CDR3 length equals 14 residues. After removal of 3 bases from V and 7 bases from J, the junction contained 2 bases not matched to a gene. The germline V gene encodes CDR1 MNHNS and CDR2 SASEGT. CDR3: CASSERDRNSPLHF. CDR3 in DNA: TGTGCCAGCAGTGAGAGGGACAGGAATTCACCCCTCCACTTT.

The chain carries TRBV2 and TRBJ2-6, with 12 nucleotides matching TRBD1. Germline V CDR1 and CDR2: SNHLY, FYNNEI. Unmatched junction bases numbered 4, after V lost 8 bases and J lost 2 bases. CDR3 length equals 16 residues. CDR3 sequence reads: CASLGQGAAGANVLTF. The DNA of the CDR3 is TGTGCCAGCTTGGGACAGGGGGCGGCTGGGGCCAACGTCCTGACTTTC.

A word on this clonotype: Just one base apart from a much larger clone, this may be a read error. The chain links TRBV20-1 to TRBJ2-4; no reliable D call. This CDR3 is 13 amino acids long. Looked up from germline, CDR1 is DFQATT and CDR2 is SNEGSKA (reference sequence). The CDR3 is CSARQLAENIQYF. The CDR3, as DNA: TGCAGTGCTAGACAGTTAGCCGAAAACATTCAGTACTTC.

This clonotype was seen a few times. The DNA for the CDR3 is TGCAGTGCTAGAGAGTACAGGAACCTAGCCAAAAACATTCAGTACTTC. It is translated as CSAREYRNLAKNIQYF. V and J are TRBV20-1 and TRBJ2-4, with a weak D call TRBD1 (5 bases). Trimming removed 0 bases at V and 0 bases at J, with 12 bases between. This CDR3 has 16 residues. CDR1 and CDR2 (germline): DFQATT, SNEGSKA (reference sequence).

In its sample, this clonotype was seen a few times. The chain couples TRBV24-1 to TRBJ1-5; D is undetermined. The CDR3 is 14 residues long. The ends were cut back, 12 bases at V and 3 bases at J, with 17 bases in the middle. The germline V gene has CDR1 KGHDR and CDR2 SFDVKD. The CDR3 DNA sequence: TGTGCCGCAAGGAAGAAGTGCGTCAATCAGCCCCAGCATTTT. Residues: CAARKKCVNQPQHF.

The rearrangement joins TRBV29-1 to TRBJ1-1; D gene ambiguous. V was shortened by 4 bases and J by 0 bases, with 6 bases between the two germline ends. CDR1 and CDR2 (germline): SQVTM, ANQGSEA. The length of the CDR3 is 12 residues. Written as DNA, the CDR3 is TGCAGCGTTGCTCTTGTGAACACTGAAGCTTTCTTT. Encoded protein: CSVALVNTEAFF.

This clonotype has ten or more counts. This chain links TRBV27 with TRBJ2-1; the D gene is possibly TRBD2 (6 bases). The V and J ends lost 3 bases and 3 bases respectively, with 12 bases between them. Germline V gene sequence: CDR1 MNHEY, CDR2 SMNVEV (reference sequence). CDR3 length: 15 amino acids. CDR3 nucleotides: TGTGCCAGCAGTTTGAGGACTACCCACTACAATGAGCAGTTCTTC. It encodes CASSLRTTHYNEQFF.

The chain combines TRBV20-1 with TRBJ2-3; 7 bases agree with TRBD2. The CDR3 has 14 residues. V lost 6 bases and J lost 3; bases outside the gene matches: 9. The germline V gene encodes CDR1 DFQATT and CDR2 SNEGSKA (reference sequence). CDR3 sequence (DNA): TGCAGTGCCAACTCAGCTAGCGGAACAGATACGCAGTATTTT. The encoded protein is CSANSASGTDTQYF.

This clonotype occurred many times. The rearrangement joins TRBV12-3 or TRBV12-4 to TRBJ1-1, with D perhaps matching TRBD1 (5 bases). CDR3 length: 16 amino acids. V lost 2 bases and J 11 bases, leaving 24 bases between the germline ends. CDR3 residues: CASSLYPNRDAIGAFF. CDR3 sequence (DNA): TGTGCCAGCAGTTTATATCCAAATCGGGACGCTATCGGGGCTTTCTTT.

At least ten counts were recorded for this clonotype. The chain employs TRBV12-3 or TRBV12-4 and TRBJ2-2; 8 bases match TRBD2. The ends lost 5 bases at V and 5 bases at J; junction bases unmatched: 7. This CDR3 has 15 residues. Here the CDR3 reads CASSPGTRGTGELFF. The CDR3 DNA reads TGTGCCAGCAGTCCGGGGACTAGGGGGACCGGGGAGCTGTTTTTT.

In this sample, this clonotype turned up a few times. The chain couples TRBV12-3 or TRBV12-4 to TRBJ2-5, with D unclear. Trimming left V 7 bases short and J 4 bases short, with 13 bases between. The CDR3 spans 13 residues. The CDR3 protein is CASTGPPGETQYF. The CDR3 nucleotides are TGTGCCAGCACCGGACCCCCAGGAGAGACCCAGTACTTC.

This chain uses TRBV6-1 with TRBJ2-3; D might be TRBD2 (6 bases). The CDR3 is made up of 12 amino acids. Germline V gene sequence: CDR1 MNHNS, CDR2 SASEGT. V gave up 3 bases and J gave up 6 bases, with 7 bases separating them. Here the CDR3 reads CASSDLADTQYF. DNA for the CDR3: TGTGCCAGCAGTGACCTAGCGGATACGCAGTATTTT.

The rearrangement joins TRBV19 to TRBJ1-5; D may be TRBD1 (5 bases). In germline, CDR1 is LNHDA, CDR2 SQIVND (reference sequence). The ends were cut back, 9 bases at V and 4 bases at J, with 16 bases in the middle. The CDR3 spans 14 residues. The CDR3 nucleotides are TGTGCCAGGCTTAGCGGGACTGGTAATCAGCCCCAGCATTTT. It yields the protein CARLSGTGNQPQHF.